One TCR beta chain is described in this entry. The target antigen is unknown. The sample originates from a study of siplizumab effects on memory and regulatory T cells. Study findings and constraints: Siplizumab conditions gave an average of around 65% Treg-derived mappable alloreactive CD4+ clones, versus around 26% for controls.

V was trimmed by 0 bases and J by 8 bases, leaving 13 bases between them. CDR1 is GTSNPN, CDR2 SVGIG, per germline (reference sequence). The CDR3 consists of 13 residues. Assayed TCR templates numbered roughly 10^5 for each sample. Clones were read by immunoSEQ multiplex PCR, and TCRdb kept only the in-frame ones, dropping some. The sample includes some 100,000 clones, 93% of them seen just once. The chain carries TRBV30 and TRBJ1-2; D gene ambiguous. The sample was CD8+ T cells sorted from blood. The sequence was obtained from a human donor in good health. The CDR3 bases are TGTGCCTGGAGTGTAAGCCTTTTTGGCGGCTACACCTTC. Encoded protein: CAWSVSLFGGYTF.